These T cell receptor beta chains were read from a single sample in a study of cytomegalovirus exposure and HLA in healthy donors. Libraries were prepared by immunoSEQ multiplex PCR; TCRdb keeps only in-frame clonotypes and omits some of them. The sample has about 94,000 clones, 81% seen once. Sequencing was done on a sample of PBMCs. The receptor source for this set is a human donor in good health. CDR3s include the opening cysteine and the closing phenylalanine or tryptophan. D genes are given only for firm matches. Clone size, where shown, is once, few, many, or a class for clones that have expanded.

NA	TRBV28	TRBJ1-5	NA	TGTGCCAGCAGTTCCATACAGGGTCAGCCCCAGCATTTT	CASSSIQGQPQHF
NA	TRBV30	TRBJ1-2	TRBD1	TGTGCCTGGAGTGTTTTGTCCGGTGTTTCGACAGGGCGCGACTATGGCTACACCTTC	CAWSVLSGVSTGRDYGYTF
NA	TRBV6-5	TRBJ1-5	NA	TGTGCCAGCAATGGCTACCAGTCTAGGCAGCCCCAGCATTTT	CASNGYQSRQPQHF
NA	TRBV27	TRBJ2-3	TRBD2	TGTGCCAGCAGCAAAACTAGCGGGTACACAGATACGCAGTATTTT	CASSKTSGYTDTQYF
NA	TRBV6-5	TRBJ2-5	NA	TGTGCCAGCAGGACAGGGCCGGGGGAGCAGTACTTC	CASRTGPGEQYF
NA	TRBV5-1	TRBJ2-5	TRBD1	TGCGCCAGCAGCTTCACGCGGACAGGGAACCAAGAGACCCAGTACTTC	CASSFTRTGNQETQYF
NA	TRBV7-9	TRBJ2-5	TRBD2	TGTGCCAGCAGCTTTGGCAGCGGGAAAGAGACCCAGTACTTC	CASSFGSGKETQYF
NA	TRBV7-2	TRBJ1-2	NA	TGTGCCAGCAGCCCGCGGGTGGTCAACTATGGCTACACCTTC	CASSPRVVNYGYTF
NA	TRBV7-7	TRBJ2-7	TRBD2	TGTGCTAGCAGCTCGTGGCGACCGGGACTAATATCTTACGAGCAGTACTTC	CASSSWRPGLISYEQYF
once	TRBV6-5	TRBJ2-7	TRBD1	TGTGCCAGCAGTTATCGACAGGGGCCCCCTTACGAGCAGTACTTC	CASSYRQGPPYEQYF